The present TCR beta chain was sequenced within a study of blood T cell repertoires in COVID-19. Per the original methods: Estimation of nucleated cell counts relied on the amplification of reference gene primers. Here immunoSEQ multiplex PCR was the method, and the copy in TCRdb shows in-frame clones only, minus some. V and J calls and clone size are copied from that table; D and trimming were computed from the DNA. The sample shows around 53,000 clones, roughly 83% of them seen only once. The TCR sequence derives from a man between 65 and 80 years old with active COVID-19. The specimen sequenced was peripheral blood.

CDR3 bases: TGCAGCGTTGCCGGGATCATGAGTGGGGAAAAACTGTTTTTT. Translation gives CSVAGIMSGEKLFF. The chain uses TRBV29-1 and TRBJ1-4; D ambiguous. The CDR3 contains 14 residues. V lost 4 bases and J lost 8, with 17 bases in between. Germline loops: CDR1 SQVTM, CDR2 ANQGSEA.